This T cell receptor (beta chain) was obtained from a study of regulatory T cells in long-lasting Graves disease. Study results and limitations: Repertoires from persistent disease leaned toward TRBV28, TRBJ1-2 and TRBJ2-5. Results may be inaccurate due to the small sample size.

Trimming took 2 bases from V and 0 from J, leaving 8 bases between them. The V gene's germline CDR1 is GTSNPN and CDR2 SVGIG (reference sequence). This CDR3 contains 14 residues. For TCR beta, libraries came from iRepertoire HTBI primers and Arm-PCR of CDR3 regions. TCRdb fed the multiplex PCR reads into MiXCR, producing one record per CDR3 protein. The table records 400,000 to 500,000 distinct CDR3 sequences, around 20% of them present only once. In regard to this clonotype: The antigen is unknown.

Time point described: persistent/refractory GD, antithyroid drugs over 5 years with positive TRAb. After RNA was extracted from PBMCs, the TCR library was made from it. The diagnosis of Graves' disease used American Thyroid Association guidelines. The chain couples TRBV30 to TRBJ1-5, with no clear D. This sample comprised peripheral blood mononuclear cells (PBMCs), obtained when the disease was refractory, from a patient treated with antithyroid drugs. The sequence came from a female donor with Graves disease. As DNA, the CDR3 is TGTGCCTGGAGTCTTGGAAATAGCAATCAGCCCCAGCATTTT. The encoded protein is CAWSLGNSNQPQHF.